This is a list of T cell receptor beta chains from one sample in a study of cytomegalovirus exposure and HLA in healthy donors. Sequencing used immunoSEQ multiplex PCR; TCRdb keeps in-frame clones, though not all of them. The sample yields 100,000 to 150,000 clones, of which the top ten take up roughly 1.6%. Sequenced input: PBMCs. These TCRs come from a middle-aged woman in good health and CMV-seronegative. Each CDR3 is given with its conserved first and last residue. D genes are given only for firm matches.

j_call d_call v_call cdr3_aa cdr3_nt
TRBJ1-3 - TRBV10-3 CAISNPVSGNTIYF TGTGCCATCAGTAACCCAGTCTCTGGAAACACCATATATTTT
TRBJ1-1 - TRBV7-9 CASSLVVGGTEAFF TGTGCCAGCAGCTTAGTTGTGGGGGGCACTGAAGCTTTCTTT
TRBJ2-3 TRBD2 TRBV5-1 CASSPRTSGGEYF TGCGCCAGCAGCCCCCGGACTAGCGGGGGGGAGTATTTT
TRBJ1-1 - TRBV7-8 CASSLTIRTEAFF TGTGCCAGCAGCTTGACAATTCGCACTGAAGCTTTCTTT
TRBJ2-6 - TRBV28 CASSFSGGGANVLTF TGTGCCAGCAGTTTTTCCGGAGGTGGGGCCAACGTCCTGACTTTC
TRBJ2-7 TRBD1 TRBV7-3 CASSFLGQGGRYEQYF TGTGCCAGCAGCTTCTTGGGACAGGGAGGCCGATACGAGCAGTACTTC
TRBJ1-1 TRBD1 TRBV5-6 CASSLDRGLVSTEAFF TGTGCCAGCAGCTTAGACAGGGGGCTGGTTAGCACTGAAGCTTTCTTT
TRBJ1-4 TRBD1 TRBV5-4 CASSPRQGLNEKLFF TGTGCCAGCAGCCCGAGACAGGGCCTCAATGAAAAACTGTTTTTT
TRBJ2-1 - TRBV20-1 CSPQGNEQFF TGCAGTCCACAGGGAAATGAGCAGTTCTTC
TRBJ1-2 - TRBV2 CASTKGAGKVLVYGYTF TGTGCCAGCACGAAAGGGGCAGGGAAAGTCTTGGTTTATGGCTACACCTTC
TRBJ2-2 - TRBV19 CASSISANTGELFF TGTGCCAGTAGTATTTCGGCGAACACCGGGGAGCTGTTTTTT
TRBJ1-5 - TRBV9 CASSTGIQQPQHF TGTGCCAGCAGTACAGGGATTCAACAGCCCCAGCATTTT
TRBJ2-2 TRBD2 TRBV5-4 CASSSRLAGRTGELFF TGTGCCAGCAGCTCTAGACTAGCGGGGCGGACCGGGGAGCTGTTTTTT
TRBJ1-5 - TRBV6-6 CASRGAEQPQHF TGTGCGTCGCGCGGGGCCGAACAGCCCCAGCATTTT
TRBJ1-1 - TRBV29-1 CSAGPARGGHQEAFF TGCAGCGCTGGCCCAGCGAGGGGAGGCCACCAAGAAGCTTTCTTT
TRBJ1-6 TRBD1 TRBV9 CASSVEDRGRSPLHF TGTGCCAGCAGCGTAGAGGACAGGGGGAGATCACCCCTCCACTTT
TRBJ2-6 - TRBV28 CASRYRVPGVLTF TGTGCCAGCAGGTACAGGGTCCCTGGCGTCCTGACTTTC
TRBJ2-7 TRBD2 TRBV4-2 CASSKTSGGSTYEQYF TGTGCCAGCAGCAAAACTAGCGGGGGGTCCACCTACGAGCAGTACTTC
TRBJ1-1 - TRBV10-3 CAINEGDGRVTEAFF TGTGCCATCAACGAGGGAGACGGCAGAGTCACTGAAGCTTTCTTT
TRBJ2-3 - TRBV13 CASSPKQGGTDTQYF TGTGCCAGCAGCCCGAAACAGGGAGGCACAGATACGCAGTATTTT
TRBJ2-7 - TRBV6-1 CASSEGGHSYEQYF TGTGCCAGCAGTGAAGGGGGACACTCCTACGAGCAGTACTTC
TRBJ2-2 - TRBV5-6 CASSLRRNANTGELFF TGTGCCAGCAGCTTGCGCAGAAACGCGAACACCGGGGAGCTGTTTTTT
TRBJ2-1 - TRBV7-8 CASSPGVGNEQFF TGTGCCAGCAGCCCCGGGGTTGGGAATGAGCAGTTCTTC
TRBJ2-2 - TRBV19 CASSIGTGELFF TGTGCCAGTAGTATCGGGACAGGGGAGCTGTTTTTT
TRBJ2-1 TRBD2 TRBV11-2 CASSLEERGLSNEQFF TGTGCCAGCAGCCTCGAAGAGCGGGGGTTATCAAATGAGCAGTTCTTC
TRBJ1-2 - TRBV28 CASSLRGDGYTF TGTGCCAGCAGTTTGCGGGGCGACGGCTACACCTTC
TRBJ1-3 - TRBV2 CASSEAQVSSSGNTIYF TGTGCCAGCAGTGAAGCGCAGGTTTCCTCCTCTGGAAACACCATATATTTT
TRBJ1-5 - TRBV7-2 CASSLYQGDQPQHF TGTGCCAGCAGCTTATACCAGGGCGATCAGCCCCAGCATTTT
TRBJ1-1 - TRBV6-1 CASTQGLNTEAFF TGTGCCAGCACTCAGGGCCTGAACACTGAAGCTTTCTTT